The rows below give T cell receptor beta chains drawn from one sample of a study of cytomegalovirus exposure and HLA in healthy donors. TCRdb's table, derived via immunoSEQ multiplex PCR, lists solely in-frame clones and lacks some. Here the sample spans tens of thousands of clones, approximately 94% being singletons. Sequencing was carried out using PBMCs. These receptors all come from a man aged 18 to 29 in good health and CMV-seropositive. Both conserved end residues are part of each CDR3. The D gene is left open where the match is weak. Size is omitted from some rows. Given values are once, few, many or a class for expanded clones.

CDR3: CATLAGTKTDTQYF
DNA: TGTGCCACCCTGGCGGGGACCAAAACAGATACGCAGTATTTT
V: TRBV2
J: TRBJ2-3
size: -
D: -

CDR3: CASSVRQSGRGYEQFF
DNA: TGTGCCAGCAGCGTAAGGCAGAGCGGGAGGGGTTACGAGCAGTTCTTC
V: TRBV9
J: TRBJ2-1
size: -
D: TRBD2

CDR3: CATSSGSYEQYF
DNA: TGTGCCACCTCTAGCGGGAGTTACGAGCAGTACTTC
V: TRBV11-2
J: TRBJ2-7
size: -
D: TRBD2

CDR3: CASSLTRNEQYF
DNA: TGTGCCAGCAGCCTTACTAGAAACGAGCAGTACTTC
V: TRBV13
J: TRBJ2-7
size: -
D: -

CDR3: CASTKRGGYEQYF
DNA: TGTGCCAGCACCAAAAGGGGGGGATACGAGCAGTACTTC
V: TRBV2
J: TRBJ2-7
size: -
D: -

CDR3: CASSPGGGARQPQHF
DNA: TGTGCCAGCAGCCCGGGTGGGGGCGCTCGCCAGCCCCAGCATTTT
V: TRBV6-5
J: TRBJ1-5
size: -
D: -

CDR3: CASSSPGGYEKLFF
DNA: TGTGCCAGCAGTTCTCCTGGGGGGTATGAAAAACTGTTTTTT
V: TRBV27
J: TRBJ1-4
size: -
D: -

CDR3: CSASRDGYTF
DNA: TGCAGTGCTAGCAGGGATGGCTACACCTTC
V: TRBV20-1
J: TRBJ1-2
size: -
D: -

CDR3: CASSEWSSGSSYEQYF
DNA: TGTGCCAGCAGTGAATGGAGTAGCGGGTCGTCCTACGAGCAGTACTTC
V: TRBV2
J: TRBJ2-7
size: -
D: TRBD2

CDR3: CASSPLRDRGLSGANVLTF
DNA: TGTGCCAGCAGCCCACTAAGGGACAGGGGGCTCTCTGGGGCCAACGTCCTGACTTTC
V: TRBV13
J: TRBJ2-6
size: -
D: TRBD1

CDR3: CASSDIAGSYNEQFF
DNA: TGTGCCAGCAGCGATATAGCGGGATCCTACAATGAGCAGTTCTTC
V: TRBV9
J: TRBJ2-1
size: -
D: TRBD2

CDR3: CASSETSDRAYEQYF
DNA: TGTGCCAGCAGTGAGACCTCGGACAGGGCCTACGAGCAGTACTTC
V: TRBV6-4
J: TRBJ2-7
size: medium-sized
D: TRBD1

CDR3: CASSFGIRQGFYNEQFF
DNA: TGTGCCAGCAGCTTTGGGATAAGACAGGGATTTTACAATGAGCAGTTCTTC
V: TRBV11-1
J: TRBJ2-1
size: -
D: TRBD1

CDR3: CASSLMNRYYEQYF
DNA: TGTGCCAGCAGCTTGATGAACCGGTACTACGAGCAGTACTTC
V: TRBV5-6
J: TRBJ2-7
size: -
D: -

CDR3: CSVGGTGAFYEQYF
DNA: TGCAGCGTTGGAGGGACAGGGGCCTTCTACGAGCAGTACTTC
V: TRBV29-1
J: TRBJ2-7
size: -
D: TRBD1

CDR3: CASRSGGSTDTQYF
DNA: TGCGCCAGCAGGTCAGGGGGTAGCACAGATACGCAGTATTTT
V: TRBV5-1
J: TRBJ2-3
size: -
D: TRBD1

CDR3: CASSLNKESRGLLQETQYF
DNA: TGTGCCAGCTCACTCAACAAAGAAAGCAGGGGACTACTTCAAGAGACCCAGTACTTC
V: TRBV18
J: TRBJ2-5
size: -
D: -

CDR3: CASSLNRGETQYF
DNA: TGTGCCAGCAGTTTAAACCGAGGAGAGACCCAGTACTTC
V: TRBV27
J: TRBJ2-5
size: -
D: -

CDR3: CASSTGLGQPQHF
DNA: TGTGCCAGCAGCACAGGGTTGGGGCAGCCCCAGCATTTT
V: TRBV27
J: TRBJ1-5
size: few
D: -

CDR3: CASSSQGGNSPLHF
DNA: TGTGCCAGCAGCTCCCAAGGAGGGAATTCACCCCTCCACTTT
V: TRBV7-8
J: TRBJ1-6
size: once
D: -

CDR3: CASSVGPGRTEAFF
DNA: TGTGCCAGCAGCGTAGGTCCAGGGCGGACTGAAGCTTTCTTT
V: TRBV9
J: TRBJ1-1
size: -
D: -

CDR3: CASSRVDDRGADTQYF
DNA: TGTGCCAGCAGCCGCGTCGACGACAGGGGGGCAGATACGCAGTATTTT
V: TRBV13
J: TRBJ2-3
size: once
D: TRBD1

CDR3: CASSQYGRVQETQYF
DNA: TGCGCCAGCAGCCAATATGGTCGGGTCCAAGAGACCCAGTACTTC
V: TRBV4-1
J: TRBJ2-5
size: -
D: -

CDR3: CASSFWTSGPYEQYF
DNA: TGTGCCAGCAGCTTCTGGACTAGCGGTCCTTACGAGCAGTACTTC
V: TRBV13
J: TRBJ2-7
size: -
D: TRBD2

CDR3: CASSEGSYEQYF
DNA: TGTGCCAGCAGTGAAGGGAGCTACGAGCAGTACTTC
V: TRBV6-1
J: TRBJ2-7
size: -
D: -

CDR3: CASSEVAAYNSPLHF
DNA: TGTGCCAGCAGTGAAGTAGCAGCTTATAATTCACCCCTCCACTTT
V: TRBV6-1
J: TRBJ1-6
size: -
D: -

CDR3: CASSLYADTEAFF
DNA: TGTGCCAGCAGCTTATACGCGGACACTGAAGCTTTCTTT
V: TRBV7-9
J: TRBJ1-1
size: -
D: -

CDR3: CASSLAGTGGRETQYF
DNA: TGTGCCAGCAGCTTGGCCGGGACAGGGGGAAGAGAGACCCAGTACTTC
V: TRBV5-6
J: TRBJ2-5
size: -
D: TRBD1

CDR3: CASSVGTSNGPETQYF
DNA: TGTGCCAGCAGCGTAGGGACTTCTAACGGCCCAGAGACCCAGTACTTC
V: TRBV9
J: TRBJ2-5
size: once
D: -

CDR3: CSASDRGSGYTF
DNA: TGCAGCGCTTCTGACAGGGGCTCTGGCTACACCTTC
V: TRBV29-1
J: TRBJ1-2
size: once
D: TRBD1

CDR3: CASSLAQGPGELFF
DNA: TGTGCCAGCAGCTTGGCCCAGGGGCCCGGGGAGCTGTTTTTT
V: TRBV11-2
J: TRBJ2-2
size: -
D: -

CDR3: CASSYRGSGELFF
DNA: TGTGCCAGCAGCTACAGGGGGTCCGGGGAGCTGTTTTTT
V: TRBV14
J: TRBJ2-2
size: -
D: TRBD1

CDR3: CASSYSRQGSYEQYF
DNA: TGTGCCAGCAGTTACTCCCGACAGGGCTCCTACGAGCAGTACTTC
V: TRBV6-5
J: TRBJ2-7
size: -
D: TRBD1

CDR3: CASSLSQTGLVGEQFF
DNA: TGTGCCAGCAGTTTATCCCAGACAGGGCTCGTTGGTGAGCAGTTCTTC
V: TRBV28
J: TRBJ2-1
size: once
D: TRBD1

CDR3: CASSGRLAGAETQYF
DNA: TGTGCCAGCAGTGGGCGACTAGCGGGAGCTGAGACCCAGTACTTC
V: TRBV28
J: TRBJ2-5
size: -
D: TRBD2

CDR3: CASTTRDSSSTDTQYF
DNA: TGTGCCAGTACGACTCGGGACAGCAGTAGCACAGATACGCAGTATTTT
V: TRBV19
J: TRBJ2-3
size: -
D: TRBD1

CDR3: CASSFTGDSSYEQYF
DNA: TGTGCCAGCAGCTTTACCGGGGACAGCTCCTACGAGCAGTACTTC
V: TRBV7-9
J: TRBJ2-7
size: -
D: TRBD1

CDR3: CASSLSTGGFHEQYF
DNA: TGTGCCAGCAGCTTGTCGACAGGGGGCTTCCACGAGCAGTACTTC
V: TRBV5-6
J: TRBJ2-7
size: once
D: TRBD1

CDR3: CASSSNYGYTF
DNA: TGTGCCAGCAGCAGTAACTATGGCTACACCTTC
V: TRBV25-1
J: TRBJ1-2
size: -
D: -

CDR3: CASLGQINEKLFF
DNA: TGTGCCAGCCTTGGACAGATTAATGAAAAACTGTTTTTT
V: TRBV4-2
J: TRBJ1-4
size: -
D: -

CDR3: CASSVAGGFGTDTQYF
DNA: TGTGCCAGCAGCGTAGCTGGGGGGTTCGGCACAGATACGCAGTATTTT
V: TRBV9
J: TRBJ2-3
size: -
D: -